This TCR beta chain was identified during a study of CD8 T cells in ankylosing spondylitis. The study, taken as a whole, reports: Reportedly, matched ankylosing spondylitis synovial fluid was significantly enriched for disease-linked clones. Clones linked to disease, bearing a CD8+ phenotype, were relatively rare in peripheral blood. For ankylosing spondylitis blood, a TCR beta motif of 7 or 8 highly homologous variants appeared characteristic.

This clonotype appeared many times. Its antigen remains unknown. This CDR3 contains 14 residues. Germline loops: CDR1 LGHDT, CDR2 YNNKEL (reference sequence). V gave up 4 bases and J gave up 1 base; unmatched junction bases: 4. Libraries of TCR beta came from quantitative 5'-RACE with molecular barcodes. One entry per CDR3 protein results from TCRdb running MiXCR on the 5' RACE reads. The table has about 210,000 distinct CDR3 sequences, approximately 7.6% seen once. The sequence was obtained from a female donor with ankylosing spondylitis or in good health (not recorded which). V usage is TRBV3-1 and J usage is TRBJ2-7, with TRBD1 matching over 7 bases. The specimen sequenced was blood, either unsorted or a sorted T cell fraction (not recorded which). The CDR3 DNA reads as TGTGCCAGCAGCCCGACAGGGTTTTCCTACGAGCAGTACTTC. As protein: CASSPTGFSYEQYF.